Here is one T cell receptor beta chain with its context. No cognate antigen has been identified for it. With a much larger clone just one base away, this may be a read error. The junction shows trimming of 0 bases on V and 3 bases on J, and the gene matches do not reach 1 base of it. From the cysteine up to the phenylalanine, the CDR3 has a length of 15 residues. This entry keeps only the CDR3 DNA: 45 bases, framed from base 1. Sequences SGHRS (CDR1) and YFSETQ (CDR2) are obtained from the germline V gene. Library method: 5' RACE. The run used an Illumina HiSeq 2500. A second PCR of 7 to 11 cycles was performed with a sample-barcoded 5' primer and a J-beta primer mix. A unique molecular identifier was introduced onto each TCR beta cDNA molecule by a template-switch 5' adaptor carrying 12 random nucleotides. Each sample yielded at least 2.5 million CDR3-containing paired-end reads. First-strand cDNA was synthesized from all RNA with the Mint cDNA synthesis kit, primed by a TRBC-specific oligonucleotide. Following uracil-DNA glycosylase treatment, all cDNA underwent a first 18-cycle PCR with the universal primers M1SS and BC2_uni_R. The paper's processing steps were these. Each sample was normalized by randomly selecting 1 million high-quality reads, each carrying a distinct molecular identifier. Reads with shared molecular identifiers were discarded instead of being binned into consensus sequences. CDR3 identification, clonotype clustering and error correction used MiTCR with a Q25 quality threshold and the strictest error-elimination algorithm. A nonparametric unseen species model with Euler transformation was used to estimate lower-bound total TCR beta diversity. Using fastp trimming at Q25 and MiXCR clonotype assembly, TCRdb reanalyzed the public sequencing data and kept in-frame beta chains. For every CDR3 protein sequence, its rows merge into one entry that carries the most common genes and DNA. V and J calls and clone size were set by TCRdb, not the authors. Recorded for this sample are hundreds of thousands of distinct CDR3 sequences; 21% of them occurred a single time. Clones ranked in the top ten supply 3.5% to 4% of the sample.

This sample stems from a study of blood T cells in healthy people across ages (dated by TCRdb to between 2014 and 2016). About the study as a whole: In model experiments, template switching captured roughly one uniquely barcoded TCR beta cDNA molecule for every two T cells. Using deep sequencing normalized with unique cDNA molecular identifiers, the study measured how TCR beta repertoire diversity changes with age. Four age groups were formed from the donors: young (average approximately 16 years), middle-aged (roughly 38), aged (around 62) and long-lived (about 75). To avoid experimental bias, donors of different ages were randomly spread across the sequencing lanes. Two additional independent replicas of 1 million unique cDNA reads from the same blood draw were analyzed for two donors (one aged 18 to 30 and one aged 80 or older).

What the work shows at the level of the full study, not this receptor alone: A strong correlation was found between observed TCR beta diversity and the percentage of naive T cells measured by flow cytometry. Observed TCR beta diversity per million T cells fell roughly linearly with age, and a significant reduction was already apparent by age around 39. Conclusive comparison of naive and antigen-experienced compartments was prevented by the profiling of bulk unsorted PBMCs. Compared with the aged group, the long-lived group had more naive CD4+ T cells, fewer expanded clones and increased TCR diversity, suggesting age selection. Because donor CMV infection status was unknown, age-related changes in expanded clonotypes were potentially confounded. Estimates of total diversity based on one million sequenced T cells were regarded as lower bounds and as underestimates.

The roughly 37 donors, aged about 6 to 95 years, were systemically healthy Caucasian individuals from Russia. Each donor gave 9.5 to 10 milliliters of peripheral blood, drawn into EDTA-treated Vacutainer tubes. Ficoll-Paque density-gradient centrifugation was used to isolate PBMCs, with at least 7 million per sample. Total RNA, at least 6 micrograms per sample, was extracted from PBMCs with Trizol reagent. For every donor, an aliquot of PBMCs went through flow cytometry to measure the percentages of naive CD45RAhigh/CD27high T cells. This TCR was sampled from a man in his 70s in good health. The rearranged chain carries TRBV5-1 and TRBJ2-1; 9 bases in the junction line up with TRBD2. Sequencing was carried out using blood. The DNA reads TGCGCCAGCAGCTTGGCTAGCGGGATCTACAATGAGCAGTTCTTC. This encodes CASSLASGIYNEQFF.